These 29 T cell receptor beta chains were all obtained from the same sample, sequenced in a study of cytomegalovirus exposure and HLA in healthy donors. With 60 Vbeta and 13 Jbeta primers, the PCR was carried out. The method was immunoSEQ multiplex PCR; TCRdb's version includes in-frame clones alone and lacks a portion of them. Found here are roughly 190,000 clones, 60% to 80% of them singletons; the top ten hold 2.1%. Sequenced input: PBMCs. The receptors were sampled from a woman aged 30 to 39 in good health and CMV-seropositive.

V is TRBV7-2 and J is TRBJ2-7, with D tentatively TRBD1 (5 bases). Germline V gene lookup returns CDR1 SGHTA and CDR2 FQGNSA. V was trimmed by 5 bases and J by 2 bases, leaving 7 bases between them. This CDR3 is built from 12 residues. The CDR3 nucleotides read TGTGCCAGCAGCCGGACAACCTACGAGCAGTACTTC. Protein product: CASSRTTYEQYF.

The gene calls are TRBV28 and TRBJ1-4, with D perhaps matching TRBD1 (5 bases). V was shortened by 1 base and J by 1 base, with 7 bases between the two germline ends. Germline-derived CDR1 and CDR2 are MDHEN and SYDVKM. This CDR3 contains 15 residues. The chain's CDR3 is CASSLSGVTNEKLFF. For the CDR3, the DNA is TGTGCCAGCAGTTTATCGGGGGTAACTAATGAAAAACTGTTTTTT.

This clone was seen only a few times. V gene TRBV2 combines with J gene TRBJ2-7; D call uncertain. Trimming shortened V by 2 bases and J by 2 bases, and 4 bases separated the two germline ends. This CDR3 is 12 amino acids long. Germline CDR1 SNHLY, CDR2 FYNNEI. The CDR3: CASSEQAYEQYF. CDR3 nucleotide sequence: TGTGCCAGCAGTGAACAGGCCTACGAGCAGTACTTC.

The chain links TRBV5-6 to TRBJ2-7; D possibly corresponds to TRBD1 (6 bases). Germline CDR1 SGHDT, CDR2 YYEEEE. This CDR3 spans 15 amino acids. Trimming removed 5 bases at V and 3 bases at J, with 18 bases between. CDR3 nucleotide sequence: TGTGCCAGCAGTCTAGACACTGGCAGGGGCTACGAGCAGTACTTC. Its translation is CASSLDTGRGYEQYF. Combining the CDR3 with reference TRBV5-6 and TRBJ2-7 gives the whole variable domain DAGVTQSPTHLIKTRGQQVTLRCSPKSGHDTVSWYQQALGQGPQFIFQYYEEEERQRGNFPDRFSGHQFPNYSSELNVNALLLGDSALYLCASSLDTGRGYEQYFGPGTRLTVT.

With regard to this clone: Other DNA variants within this sample encode the same CDR3. The chain recombines TRBV19 with TRBJ2-2, with unresolved D. With 3 bases removed from V and 1 base from J, the gap between germline ends came to 9 bases. The germline V gene encodes CDR1 LNHDA and CDR2 SQIVND (reference sequence). The CDR3 runs to 15 residues. CDR3 nucleotides: TGTGCCAGTAGTATTAGTGGCGGGAACACCGGGGAGCTGTTTTTT. Translation: CASSISGGNTGELFF. The variable domain in full, completed from reference TRBV19 and TRBJ2-2, reads DGGITQSPKYLFRKEGQNVTLSCEQNLNHDAMYWYRQDPGQGLRLIYYSQIVNDFQKGDIAEGYSVSREKKESFPLTVTSAQKNPTAFYLCASSISGGNTGELFFGEGSRLTVL.

This chain links TRBV19 with TRBJ2-7; TRBD2 matches at 7 bases. The length of the CDR3 is 14 residues. V was pared by 4 bases and J by 2 bases, with 5 bases of the junction left unmatched. CDR1 is LNHDA and CDR2 is SQIVND in the germline V gene (reference sequence). In DNA form, the CDR3 reads TGTGCCAGTAGTACGCCGGGACTAACCTACGAGCAGTACTTC. Residues: CASSTPGLTYEQYF.

V and J are TRBV25-1 and TRBJ2-1; 8 bases are a match to TRBD2. The CDR3 is 13 amino acids. V lost 6 bases and J lost 5; bases outside the gene matches: 3. The V gene's germline CDR1 is MGHDK and CDR2 SYGVNS. Here the CDR3 DNA reads TGTGCCAGCAGACCGGGACTAGACAATGAGCAGTTCTTC. Its translation is CASRPGLDNEQFF.

The J gene is TRBJ1-2, the V gene TRBV2; TRBD1 agrees at 11 bases. V trimming: 11 bases; J trimming: 4 bases; junction bases outside the gene matches: 6. The CDR3 contains 13 residues. Germline CDR1 reads SNHLY; CDR2 reads FYNNEI. CDR3: CAAGQGAGYGYTF. DNA of the CDR3: TGTGCCGCCGGACAGGGGGCGGGCTATGGCTACACCTTC.

V usage is TRBV7-8 and J usage is TRBJ1-2; tentatively, D is TRBD1 (6 bases). CDR3 length: 14 residues. Trimming shortened V by 10 bases and J by 2 bases, and 17 bases separated the two germline ends. Germline lookup yields CDR1 SGHVS and CDR2 FQNEAQ. CDR3 protein: CATQGPGENYGYTF. The CDR3 region has the DNA TGTGCCACCCAGGGTCCAGGGGAGAACTATGGCTACACCTTC.

This chain connects TRBV30 to TRBJ2-5; possible D gene TRBD2, 6 bases. The CDR3 extends over 12 amino acids. Germline lookup yields CDR1 GTSNPN and CDR2 SVGIG (reference sequence). V was pared by 3 bases and J by 4 bases, with 9 bases between. CDR3 in DNA: TGTGCCTGGAGGGGACTTGGAGAGACCCAGTACTTC. It translates to CAWRGLGETQYF.

There are a few counts of this clone. The chain employs TRBV28 and TRBJ2-1; 9 bases are a match to TRBD1. This CDR3 has 15 amino acids. Germline values: CDR1 MDHEN, CDR2 SYDVKM. V lost 5 bases and J lost 6; bases outside the gene matches: 8. The CDR3 loop is CASSPRDRVGNEQFF. CDR3 bases: TGTGCCAGCAGTCCTCGGGACAGGGTGGGCAATGAGCAGTTCTTC.

The J gene is TRBJ1-1, the V gene TRBV5-5, with D uncertain. This CDR3 is built from 12 residues. Germline V gives CDR1 SGHKS, CDR2 YYEKEE (reference sequence). Trimming shortened V by 4 bases and J by 8 bases, and 12 bases separated the two germline ends. The CDR3 sequence: CASSLLLMEAFF. Written as DNA, the CDR3 is TGTGCCAGCAGCCTACTATTGATGGAAGCTTTCTTT.

The V gene is TRBV5-1, the J gene TRBJ2-2; 8 bases are shared with TRBD2. Germline V gene sequence: CDR1 SGHRS, CDR2 YFSETQ. V lost 3 bases to trimming and J lost 7 bases; unmatched junction nucleotides: 17. The CDR3 totals 18 residues. The CDR3 coding sequence is TGCGCCAGCAGCTATTTCACTAGCGGAGGTGCTCGGGGCGGGGAGCTGTTTTTT. Translating it yields CASSYFTSGGARGGELFF.

The V gene is TRBV9, the J gene TRBJ2-7; TRBD1 is a possible D gene (6 bases). Per the germline V gene, CDR1 is SGDLS and CDR2 is YYNGEE. The germline V and J ends were trimmed by 0 bases and 3 bases, with 7 bases remaining between them. CDR3 length equals 13 residues. The CDR3: CASSVATGYEQYF. The DNA of the CDR3 is TGTGCCAGCAGCGTAGCGACAGGCTACGAGCAGTACTTC.

V is TRBV13 and J is TRBJ2-7, with 12 bases aligning to TRBD2. The length of the CDR3 is 17 residues. Trimming took 3 bases from V and 3 from J; bases not matched to a gene: 9. Germline CDR1 reads PRHDT; CDR2 reads FYEKMQ (reference sequence). The CDR3 bases are TGTGCCAGCAGCTTCCGCCGACTAGCGGGGGCCCACTACGAGCAGTACTTC. Translated: CASSFRRLAGAHYEQYF.

The J gene is TRBJ1-1, the V gene TRBV6-4; D perhaps matches TRBD1 (5 bases). CDR1 and CDR2 from the germline V gene are MRHNA and SNTAGT. Trimming removed 6 bases at V and 5 bases at J, with 19 bases between. This CDR3 is built from 15 residues. CDR3 DNA sequence: TGTGCCAGCAGCAGGAGCCCGGGGGATCCAACTGAAGCTTTCTTT. As protein: CASSRSPGDPTEAFF.

V is TRBV29-1 and J is TRBJ2-4; TRBD1 is a possible D gene (7 bases). Germline V gene data show CDR1 as SQVTM and CDR2 as ANQGSEA. The CDR3 length is 12 residues. V lost 7 bases, J lost 6 bases, and 13 bases lay in between. CDR3 coding DNA: TGCAGCGGCAGGGGGGATGGAAACATTCAGTACTTC. This translates into CSGRGDGNIQYF.

This clone was seen a few times. This sequence joins TRBV28 and TRBJ1-2, with TRBD1 matching over 11 bases. The CDR3 loop spans 14 amino acids. In germline, CDR1 is MDHEN, CDR2 SYDVKM. V dropped 6 bases and J dropped 8; count of bases not matched to a gene: 8. This chain's CDR3 is CASSLGQGARGYTF. The DNA for the CDR3 is TGTGCCAGCAGCCTAGGACAGGGGGCTCGAGGCTACACCTTC.

The chain joins TRBV28 to TRBJ2-1, with D possibly matching TRBD1 (5 bases). V lost 3 bases and J lost 12, with 12 bases in between. Germline lookup yields CDR1 MDHEN and CDR2 SYDVKM. This CDR3 has 12 amino acids. CDR3 DNA sequence: TGTGCCAGCAGTTTTAGGGGCTTGGGGCAGTTCTTC. Its protein is CASSFRGLGQFF.

The chain combines TRBV15 with TRBJ1-2, with D hard to call. Trimming left V 4 bases short and J 3 bases short, with 9 bases between. This CDR3 region has 13 residues. From germline, CDR1 is LNHNV and CDR2 YYDKDF (reference sequence). This CDR3 reads CATSIDRDYGYTF. As DNA, the CDR3 is TGTGCCACCAGCATTGACCGGGACTATGGCTACACCTTC.

This clone was seen once. This sequence joins TRBV4-3 and TRBJ1-2; 7 nucleotides line up with TRBD1. J gave up 4 bases and V 0 bases, and 11 bases lay outside the gene matches. The CDR3 loop spans 17 amino acids. Germline V gene lookup returns CDR1 LGHNA and CDR2 YSLEER. CDR3 DNA sequence: TGCGCCAGCAGCCAAGAACAGAGACAGGGTGATGTCTATGGCTACACCTTC. It is translated as CASSQEQRQGDVYGYTF.

This clone was recorded a few times. The rearrangement uses TRBV5-8 and TRBJ2-1; D perhaps matches TRBD1 (5 bases). The germline CDR1 and CDR2 sequences are SGHTS and YDEGEE. This CDR3 is built from 17 residues. V lost 4 bases and J 3 bases, leaving 20 bases between the germline ends. For the CDR3, the DNA is TGTGCCAGCAGCCCCCTCCAGGGCCTACGGAGCTACAATGAGCAGTTCTTC. Its protein is CASSPLQGLRSYNEQFF.

The chain combines TRBV7-3 with TRBJ2-1, with 14 bases fitting TRBD2. Germline CDR1 SGHTA, CDR2 FQGTGA. CDR3 size: 19 residues. The junction had 5 bases not matched to a gene; V was cut back by 1 base and J by 0 bases. DNA of the CDR3: TGTGCCAGCAGCTTAAGACTAGCGGGGGGGTTTAGCTCCTACAATGAGCAGTTCTTC. Translated: CASSLRLAGGFSSYNEQFF.

This chain joins TRBV28 and TRBJ2-7; 7 bases line up with TRBD2. The CDR3 totals 16 residues. V shed 5 bases, J shed 0 bases, and the junction held 10 bases outside the gene matches. Looked up from germline, CDR1 is MDHEN and CDR2 is SYDVKM. CDR3 bases: TGTGCCAGCAGTACCCCTTCTAGCGGAAGCTCCTACGAGCAGTACTTC. Amino acids: CASSTPSSGSSYEQYF. The full variable domain, in which reference TRBV28 and TRBJ2-7 provide the parts outside the CDR3, is DVKVTQSSRYLVKRTGEKVFLECVQDMDHENMFWYRQDPGLGLRLIYFSYDVKMKEKGDIPEGYSVSREKKERFSLILESASTNQTSMYLCASSTPSSGSSYEQYFGPGTRLTVT.

The rearrangement joins TRBV5-1 to TRBJ1-3; D not certain. With 4 bases removed from V and 2 bases from J, the gap between germline ends came to 10 bases. The germline gives CDR1 SGHRS, CDR2 YFSETQ. This CDR3 is built from 14 residues. CDR3 region: CASSRAETGNTIYF. DNA for the CDR3: TGCGCCAGCAGCCGCGCGGAAACTGGAAACACCATATATTTT.

V is TRBV19 and J is TRBJ1-6, with D maybe TRBD1 (6 bases). V was trimmed by 6 bases and J by 10 bases, leaving 19 bases between them. The CDR3 totals 15 residues. In germline, CDR1 is LNHDA, CDR2 SQIVND (reference sequence). The CDR3: CASRLGQSWGSPLHF. The DNA for the CDR3 is TGTGCCAGTAGACTCGGACAGTCATGGGGGTCACCCCTCCACTTT.

The chain carries TRBV4-2 and TRBJ2-5; TRBD1 matches at 9 bases. The J call may be mistaken, given a closer DNA end match to TRBJ2-7. Per germline, CDR1 LGHNA and CDR2 YNFKEQ. The CDR3 contains 16 residues. Here the CDR3 reads CASSQGAGQGVYEQYF. The CDR3 coding sequence is TGTGCCAGCAGCCAAGGAGCGGGACAGGGCGTGTACGAGCAGTACTTC.

The chain has TRBV4-3 and TRBJ2-7, with a possible D match to TRBD2 (6 bases). The V end was cut by 0 bases, the J end by 6 bases, with 12 bases between. CDR1 is LGHNA, CDR2 YSLEER, per germline. The CDR3 has 14 residues. In DNA form, the CDR3 reads TGCGCCAGCAGCCAAGAAGACGGGAGTACCGAGCAGTACTTC. Its translation is CASSQEDGSTEQYF.

This chain connects TRBV7-9 to TRBJ2-4; 7 nucleotides match TRBD1. Per germline, CDR1 SEHNR and CDR2 FQNEAQ (reference sequence). This CDR3 is built from 15 residues. V dropped 5 bases and J dropped 8; count of bases not matched to a gene: 12. DNA for the CDR3: TGTGCCAGCAGCCCTCGACAGGGTAGATGGGACATTCAGTACTTC. This encodes CASSPRQGRWDIQYF.